The sample holds a few counts of the clone carrying this T cell receptor (beta chain). The antigen is undetermined. Unique molecular identifiers were present on the cDNA, which also gained a universal primer site by template switching. TCRdb independently ran MiXCR on the 5' RACE reads; one entry per CDR3 protein. The sample records 350,000 or so distinct CDR3 sequences, roughly an eighth being singletons. This entry belongs to a study of identical twins. V was clipped by 2 bases and J by 0 bases, with 14 bases between them. The CDR3 loop spans 16 amino acids. Study-wide findings and caveats: Modeled out-of-frame TCR alpha sharing in monozygotic twins fell below observed levels.

These same data were also listed under a study on yellow fever vaccine responses in identical twins.

The clonotype was recovered from a woman aged 18-35 years in good health. Sequencing used CD8+ T cells sorted from blood. The chain has TRBV12-3 or TRBV12-4 and TRBJ2-7; maybe TRBD2 (6 bases). Here the CDR3 reads CASSLSVGRSSYEQYF. CDR3 nucleotide sequence: TGTGCCAGCAGTTTATCGGTGGGGAGGAGCTCCTACGAGCAGTACTTC.